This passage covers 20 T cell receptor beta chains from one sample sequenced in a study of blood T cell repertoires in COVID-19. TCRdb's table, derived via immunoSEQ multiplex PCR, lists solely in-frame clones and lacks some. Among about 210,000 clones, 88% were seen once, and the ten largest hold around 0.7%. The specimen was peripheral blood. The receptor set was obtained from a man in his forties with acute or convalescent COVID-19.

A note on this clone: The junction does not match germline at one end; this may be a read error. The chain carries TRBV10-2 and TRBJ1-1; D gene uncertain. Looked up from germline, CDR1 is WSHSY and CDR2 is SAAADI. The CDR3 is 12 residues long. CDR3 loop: CASSEVNIEAFF. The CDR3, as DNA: TGCGCCAGCAGTGAGGTTAACATTGAAGCTTTCTTT.

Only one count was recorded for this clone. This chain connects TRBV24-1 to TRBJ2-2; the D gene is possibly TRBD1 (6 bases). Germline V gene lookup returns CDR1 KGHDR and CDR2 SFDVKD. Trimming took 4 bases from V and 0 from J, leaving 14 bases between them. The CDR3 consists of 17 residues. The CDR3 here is CATSEPRGSSNTGELFF. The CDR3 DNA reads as TGTGCCACCAGTGAGCCCAGGGGCAGTTCGAACACCGGGGAGCTGTTTTTT.

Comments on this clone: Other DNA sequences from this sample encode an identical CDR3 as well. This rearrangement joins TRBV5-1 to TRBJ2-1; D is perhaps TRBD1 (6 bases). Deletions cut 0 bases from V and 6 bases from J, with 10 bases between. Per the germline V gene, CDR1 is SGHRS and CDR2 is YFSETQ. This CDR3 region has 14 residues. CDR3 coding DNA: TGCGCCAGCAGCTTGGGTGGGACAAGCAATGAGCAGTTCTTC. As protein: CASSLGGTSNEQFF.

The CDR3 nucleotides read TGCAGCGTGACCCGGGCCTTGGGGACAGGGTTCACCGGGGAGCTGTTTTTT. This translates into CSVTRALGTGFTGELFF. This chain links TRBV29-1 with TRBJ2-2, with 9 bases fitting TRBD1. There are 17 residues in the CDR3. Per the germline V gene, CDR1 is SQVTM and CDR2 is ANQGSEA. V shed 6 bases, J shed 4 bases, and the junction held 15 bases outside the gene matches.

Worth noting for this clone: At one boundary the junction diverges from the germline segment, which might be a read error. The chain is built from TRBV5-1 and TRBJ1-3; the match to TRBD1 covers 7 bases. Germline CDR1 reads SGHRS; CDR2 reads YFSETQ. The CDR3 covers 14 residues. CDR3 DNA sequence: TGCGCCAGCAGCTCACAGGGGTCTGGTAACACCATATATTTT. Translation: CASSSQGSGNTIYF.

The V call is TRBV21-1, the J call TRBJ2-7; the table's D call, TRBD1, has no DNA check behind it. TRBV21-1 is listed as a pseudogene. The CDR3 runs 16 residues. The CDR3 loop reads CASSKARPDRGYEQYF. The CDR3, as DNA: TGTGCCAGCAGCAAAGCCAGGCCGGACAGGGGTTACGAGCAGTACTTC.

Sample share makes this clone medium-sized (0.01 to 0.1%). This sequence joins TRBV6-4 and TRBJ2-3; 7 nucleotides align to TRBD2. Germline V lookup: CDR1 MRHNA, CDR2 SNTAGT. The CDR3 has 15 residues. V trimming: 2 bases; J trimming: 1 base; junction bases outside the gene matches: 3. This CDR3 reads CASSDVGGGTDTQYF. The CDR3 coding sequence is TGTGCCAGCAGTGACGTGGGAGGGGGCACAGATACGCAGTATTTT.

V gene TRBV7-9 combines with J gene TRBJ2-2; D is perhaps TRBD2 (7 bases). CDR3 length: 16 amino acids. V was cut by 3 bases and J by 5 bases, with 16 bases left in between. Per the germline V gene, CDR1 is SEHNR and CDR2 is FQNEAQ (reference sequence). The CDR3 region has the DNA TGTGCCAGCAGCTTCCCCCCGGGGGGCAGTACCGGGGAGCTGTTTTTT. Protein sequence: CASSFPPGGSTGELFF.

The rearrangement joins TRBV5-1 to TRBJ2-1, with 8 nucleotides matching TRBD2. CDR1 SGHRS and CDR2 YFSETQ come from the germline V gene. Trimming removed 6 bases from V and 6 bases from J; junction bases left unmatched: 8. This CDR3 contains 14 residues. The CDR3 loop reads CASILSGGTNEQFF. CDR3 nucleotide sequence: TGCGCCAGCATCCTTTCGGGAGGGACCAATGAGCAGTTCTTC.

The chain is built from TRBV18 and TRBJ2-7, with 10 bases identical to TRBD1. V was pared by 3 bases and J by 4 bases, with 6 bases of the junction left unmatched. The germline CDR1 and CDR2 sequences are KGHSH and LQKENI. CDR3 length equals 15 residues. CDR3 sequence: CASSPGQGVRYEQYF. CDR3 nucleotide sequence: TGTGCCAGCTCACCTGGACAGGGGGTTCGATACGAGCAGTACTTC.

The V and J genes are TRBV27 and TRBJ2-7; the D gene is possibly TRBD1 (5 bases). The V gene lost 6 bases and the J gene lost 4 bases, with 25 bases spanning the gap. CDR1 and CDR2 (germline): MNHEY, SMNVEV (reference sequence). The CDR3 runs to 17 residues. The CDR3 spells CASSPVSVWGPWYEQYF. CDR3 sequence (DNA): TGTGCCAGCAGCCCCGTGTCCGTTTGGGGCCCTTGGTACGAGCAGTACTTC.

The CDR3 region is CASSEAGSANTGELFF. CDR3 DNA sequence: TGTGCCAGCAGTGAGGCGGGCTCAGCGAACACCGGGGAGCTGTTTTTT. J is TRBJ2-2 and V is TRBV6-4; weak D call: TRBD2 (5 bases). The CDR3 spans 16 residues. Per the germline V gene, CDR1 is MRHNA and CDR2 is SNTAGT. Between the trimmed V and J ends, which lost 3 bases and 0 bases, there was a span of 11 bases.

DNA of the CDR3: TGTGCCAGCAGTGTGGGGAGTCCCACAGATACGCAGTATTTT. Protein: CASSVGSPTDTQYF. V gene TRBV6-4 combines with J gene TRBJ2-3; possibly TRBD2 for D (5 bases). Germline V gene data show CDR1 as MRHNA and CDR2 as SNTAGT. CDR3 length: 14 residues. The germline V and J ends were trimmed by 4 bases and 2 bases, with 10 bases remaining between them.

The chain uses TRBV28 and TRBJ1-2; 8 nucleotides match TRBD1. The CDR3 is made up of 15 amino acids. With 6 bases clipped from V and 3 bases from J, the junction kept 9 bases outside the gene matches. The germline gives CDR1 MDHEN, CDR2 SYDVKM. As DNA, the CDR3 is TGTGCCAGCAGACCAGGGGGCACAGGGTACTATGGCTACACCTTC. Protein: CASRPGGTGYYGYTF.

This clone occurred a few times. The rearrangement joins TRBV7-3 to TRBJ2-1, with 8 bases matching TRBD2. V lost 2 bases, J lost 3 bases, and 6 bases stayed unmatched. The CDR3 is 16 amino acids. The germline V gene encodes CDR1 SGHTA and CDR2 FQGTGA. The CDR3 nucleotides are TGTGCCAGCAGCTTAGACCCGGGAGGGGGCTACAATGAGCAGTTCTTC. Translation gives CASSLDPGGGYNEQFF.

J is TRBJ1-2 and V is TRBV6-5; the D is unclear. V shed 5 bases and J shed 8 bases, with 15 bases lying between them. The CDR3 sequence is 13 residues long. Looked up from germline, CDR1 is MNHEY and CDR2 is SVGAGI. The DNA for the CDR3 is TGTGCCAGCAGTAAGTTCGGGAGGGAGGGCTACACCTTC. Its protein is CASSKFGREGYTF.

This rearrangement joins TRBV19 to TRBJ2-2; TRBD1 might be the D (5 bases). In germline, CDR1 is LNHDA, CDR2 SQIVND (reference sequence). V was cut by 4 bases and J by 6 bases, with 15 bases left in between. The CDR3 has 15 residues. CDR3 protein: CASSTALGVAGELFF. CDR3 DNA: TGTGCCAGTAGTACCGCGTTAGGGGTGGCCGGGGAGCTGTTTTTT.

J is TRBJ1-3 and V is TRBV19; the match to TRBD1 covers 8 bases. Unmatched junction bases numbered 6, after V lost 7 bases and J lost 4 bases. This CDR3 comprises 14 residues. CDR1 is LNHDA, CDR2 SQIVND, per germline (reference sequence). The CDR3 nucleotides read TGTGCCAGTACCCGACAGGGGCCGGGAAACACCATATATTTT. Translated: CASTRQGPGNTIYF.

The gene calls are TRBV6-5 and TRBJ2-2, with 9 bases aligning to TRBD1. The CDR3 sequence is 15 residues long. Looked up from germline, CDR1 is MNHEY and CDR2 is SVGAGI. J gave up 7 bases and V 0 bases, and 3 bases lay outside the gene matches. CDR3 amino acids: CASSYSDRGFGELFF. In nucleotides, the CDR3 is TGTGCCAGCAGTTACTCGGACAGGGGTTTCGGGGAGCTGTTTTTT.

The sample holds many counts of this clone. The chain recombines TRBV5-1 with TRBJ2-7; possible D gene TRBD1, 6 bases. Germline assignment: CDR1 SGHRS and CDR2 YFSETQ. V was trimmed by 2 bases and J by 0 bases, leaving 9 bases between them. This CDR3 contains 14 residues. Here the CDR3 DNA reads TGCGCCAGCAGCTTTGTGGACAGCTCCTACGAGCAGTACTTC. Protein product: CASSFVDSSYEQYF.